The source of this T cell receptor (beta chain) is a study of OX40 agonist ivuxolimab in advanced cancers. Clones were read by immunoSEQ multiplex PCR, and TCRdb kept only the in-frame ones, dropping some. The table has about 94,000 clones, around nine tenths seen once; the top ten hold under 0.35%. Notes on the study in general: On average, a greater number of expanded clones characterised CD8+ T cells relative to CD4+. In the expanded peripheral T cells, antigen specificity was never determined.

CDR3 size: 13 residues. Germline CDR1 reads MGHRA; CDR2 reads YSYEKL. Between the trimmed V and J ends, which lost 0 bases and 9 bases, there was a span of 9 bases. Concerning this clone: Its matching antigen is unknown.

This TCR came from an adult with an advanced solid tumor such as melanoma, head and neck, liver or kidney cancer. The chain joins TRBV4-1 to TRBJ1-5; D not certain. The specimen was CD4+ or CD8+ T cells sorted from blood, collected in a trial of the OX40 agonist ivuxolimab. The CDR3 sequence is CASSQESSWPQHF. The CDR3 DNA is TGCGCCAGCAGCCAAGAAAGTTCATGGCCCCAGCATTTT.